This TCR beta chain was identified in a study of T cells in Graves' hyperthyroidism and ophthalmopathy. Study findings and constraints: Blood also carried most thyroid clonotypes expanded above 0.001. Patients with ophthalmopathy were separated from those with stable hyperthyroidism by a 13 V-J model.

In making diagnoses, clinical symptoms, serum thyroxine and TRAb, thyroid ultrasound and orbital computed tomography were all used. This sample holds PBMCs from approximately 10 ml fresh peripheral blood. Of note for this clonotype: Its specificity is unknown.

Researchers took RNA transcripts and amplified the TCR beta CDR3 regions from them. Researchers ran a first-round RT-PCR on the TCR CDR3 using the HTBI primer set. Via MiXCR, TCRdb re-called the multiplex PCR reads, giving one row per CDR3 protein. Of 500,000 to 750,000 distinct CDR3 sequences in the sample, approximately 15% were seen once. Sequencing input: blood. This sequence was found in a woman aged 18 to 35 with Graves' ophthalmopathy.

The CDR3 loop is CASSQVQGSRQPQHF. CDR3 DNA sequence: TGCGCCAGCAGCCAAGTTCAGGGTTCCCGTCAGCCCCAGCATTTT. V and J are TRBV4-3 and TRBJ1-5; tentatively, D is TRBD1 (5 bases). The V end was cut by 1 base, the J end by 6 bases, with 13 bases between. Germline loops: CDR1 LGHNA, CDR2 YSLEER. The CDR3 consists of 15 residues.